The rows below give T cell receptor beta chains drawn from one sample of a study of T cell responses to AZD1222 COVID-19 vaccine. Sequencing used immunoSEQ multiplex PCR; TCRdb keeps in-frame clones, though not all of them. The table has some 200,000 clones, approximately 90% seen once. The sequencing used peripheral blood, collected 28 days after the second AZD1222 dose. These receptors came from an adult who received the AZD1222 COVID-19 vaccine. CDR3s include the opening cysteine and the closing phenylalanine or tryptophan. Each record gives: V gene, clone size, J gene, D gene, CDR3 protein, CDR3 DNA. D genes are given only for firm matches. Expanded clones are given a class, and other clones once, few, many or no size at all.

>TRBV19|.|TRBJ1-4|.
CASSPGGTNEKLFF
TGTGCCAGTAGCCCGGGGGGAACTAATGAAAAACTGTTTTTT
>TRBV9|.|TRBJ2-1|TRBD2
CASSVGLAGYSSYNEQFF
TGTGCCAGCAGCGTAGGACTAGCGGGGTATAGCTCCTACAATGAGCAGTTCTTC
>TRBV4-3|.|TRBJ2-3|.
CASSQAPRGADTQYF
TGCGCCAGCAGCCAAGCACCGAGGGGGGCAGATACGCAGTATTTT
>TRBV5-4|.|TRBJ2-7|.
CASSVAPGRSGNEQYF
TGTGCCAGCAGCGTGGCGCCCGGGCGTTCGGGGAACGAGCAGTACTTC
>TRBV5-1|.|TRBJ2-2|.
CASSLPSGTGELFF
TGCGCCAGCAGCTTGCCCAGCGGCACCGGGGAGCTGTTTTTT
>TRBV7-2|.|TRBJ2-1|TRBD2
CASETGMREGRSSYNEQFF
TGTGCCAGCGAGACGGGTATGCGGGAGGGCCGGAGCTCCTACAATGAGCAGTTCTTC
>TRBV12-3/TRBV12-4|.|TRBJ2-5|.
CASSFAMQETQYF
TGTGCCAGCAGTTTCGCGATGCAAGAGACCCAGTACTTC
>TRBV28|few|TRBJ2-1|TRBD1
CASSLPGQGGNEQFF
TGTGCCAGCAGCCTACCTGGACAGGGGGGGAATGAGCAGTTCTTC
>TRBV19|once|TRBJ2-1|.
CASSSGRGYNEQFF
TGTGCCAGTAGTAGCGGCCGGGGCTACAATGAGCAGTTCTTC
>TRBV5-6|.|TRBJ2-3|.
CASSLAGLGGDF
TGTGCCAGCAGCTTGGCGGGGCTCGGAGGGGATTTT
>TRBV11-2|.|TRBJ2-7|TRBD2
CASTAGGGKQYF
TGTGCCAGCACCGCCGGGGGGGGGAAGCAGTACTTC
>TRBV5-1|.|TRBJ1-1|.
CASSLDSPETEAFF
TGCGCCAGCAGCTTAGACAGTCCGGAGACTGAAGCTTTCTTT
>TRBV7-8|.|TRBJ2-2|.
CASSLVGGTGELFF
TGTGCCAGCAGCTTAGTCGGTGGCACCGGGGAGCTGTTTTTT
>TRBV18|.|TRBJ1-1|TRBD1
CASSRGQGEAFF
TGTGCCAGCTCACGAGGACAGGGCGAAGCTTTCTTT
>TRBV28|.|TRBJ1-6|.
CASSLVDTYNSPLHF
TGTGCCAGCAGTTTAGTGGACACATATAATTCACCCCTCCACTTT
>TRBV6-1|.|TRBJ1-5|.
CASSEAGQSNQPQHF
TGTGCCAGCAGTGAAGCCGGACAAAGCAATCAGCCCCAGCATTTT
>TRBV19|.|TRBJ2-2|.
CASRLTPGGAGELFF
TGTGCCAGTAGGCTTACCCCCGGAGGGGCCGGGGAGCTGTTTTTT
>TRBV7-6|.|TRBJ1-5|TRBD1
CASSLGQGSGQPQHF
TGTGCCAGCAGCTTGGGACAGGGCTCGGGACAGCCCCAGCATTTT
>TRBV29-1|.|TRBJ2-7|.
CSVDTGSYEQYF
TGCAGCGTTGACACAGGTTCCTACGAGCAGTACTTC
>TRBV10-3|.|TRBJ2-1|TRBD2
CAISVGEREGQIF
TGTGCCATCAGTGTAGGAGAGCGGGAGGGCCAGATCTTC
>TRBV7-9|.|TRBJ2-1|TRBD2
CASSLGPSGGLMVF
TGTGCCAGCAGCTTGGGTCCTAGCGGGGGACTTATGGTCTTC
>TRBV6-6|.|TRBJ1-1|.
CASSPGGLEAFF
TGTGCCAGCAGTCCAGGCGGGCTGGAAGCTTTCTTT
>TRBV28|.|TRBJ2-1|.
CASRFSGVGTNEQFF
TGTGCCAGCAGATTTTCCGGGGTTGGGACGAATGAGCAGTTCTTC
>TRBV5-1|.|TRBJ2-3|TRBD1
CASSSDRGTDTQYF
TGCGCCAGCAGCTCGGACAGGGGCACAGATACGCAGTATTTT
>TRBV9|.|TRBJ1-4|.
CASSDGGLKEKLFF
TGTGCCAGCAGCGATGGGGGCCTCAAGGAAAAACTGTTTTTT
>TRBV9|once|TRBJ1-1|.
CASSAGLGDTEAFF
TGTGCCAGCAGTGCAGGGTTGGGGGACACTGAAGCTTTCTTT
>TRBV5-5|.|TRBJ2-7|.
CASSLGRTPYEQYF
TGTGCCAGCAGCTTGGGACGAACACCCTACGAGCAGTACTTC
>TRBV5-1|.|TRBJ2-2|.
CASSLGVTGELFF
TGCGCCAGCAGCTTGGGGGTAACCGGGGAGCTGTTTTTT
>TRBV19|.|TRBJ2-2|.
CASNRDTGELFF
TGTGCCAGTAATAGGGACACCGGGGAGCTGTTTTTT
>TRBV5-1|.|TRBJ2-6|TRBD1
CASSSGTGGSGANVLTF
TGCGCCAGCAGCTCCGGGACAGGGGGCTCTGGGGCCAACGTCCTGACTTTC
>TRBV28|.|TRBJ2-3|TRBD2
CASSNRPGTTGTSGRAGTDTQYF
TGTGCCAGCAGTAACCGCCCCGGGACAACCGGGACTAGCGGGAGGGCCGGAACAGATACGCAGTATTTT
>TRBV25-1|.|TRBJ2-5|.
CASSEYMAGAETQYF
TGTGCCAGCAGTGAATATATGGCAGGCGCAGAGACCCAGTACTTC
>TRBV7-9|.|TRBJ1-6|.
CASSQEDSYNSPLHF
TGTGCCAGCAGCCAGGAGGATTCCTATAATTCACCCCTCCACTTT
>TRBV2|.|TRBJ2-7|TRBD2
CASSGASGSPYEQYF
TGTGCCAGCAGTGGGGCTAGCGGTAGTCCCTACGAGCAGTACTTC
>TRBV28|once|TRBJ2-7|TRBD1
CASSSWTGTDSYEQYF
TGTGCCAGCAGTTCCTGGACAGGTACTGATTCCTACGAGCAGTACTTC
>TRBV28|.|TRBJ2-1|.
CASRTPSGYNEQFF
TGTGCCAGCAGAACTCCCAGCGGGTACAATGAGCAGTTCTTC
>TRBV7-2|once|TRBJ2-2|TRBD1
CATPSRDRVIAGELFF
TGTGCCACACCCTCCCGGGACAGGGTTATCGCCGGGGAGCTGTTTTTT
>TRBV5-6|once|TRBJ1-5|TRBD1
CASSLTGQGYQPQHF
TGTGCCAGCAGCTTAACGGGACAGGGTTATCAGCCCCAGCATTTT
>TRBV7-9|once|TRBJ1-5|TRBD1
CASSRDRGSQPQHF
TGTGCCAGCAGCAGGGACAGGGGAAGTCAGCCCCAGCATTTT
>TRBV24-1|.|TRBJ2-5|.
CAPFSWWDQETQYF
TGTGCCCCTTTTTCTTGGTGGGATCAAGAGACCCAGTACTTC
>TRBV9|.|TRBJ1-1|.
CASSVGHPGAEAFF
TGTGCCAGCAGCGTAGGCCACCCTGGAGCTGAAGCTTTCTTT
>TRBV3-1/TRBV3-2|.|TRBJ1-1|.
CASSQDEGGENYEAFF
TGTGCCAGCAGCCAAGATGAGGGCGGGGAAAATTATGAAGCTTTCTTT
>TRBV21-1|.|TRBJ2-2|.
CASSKSWAGQGAPGELFF
TGTGCCAGCAGCAAAAGCTGGGCGGGACAGGGGGCCCCCGGGGAGCTGTTTTTT
>TRBV7-6|few|TRBJ1-6|.
CASSLEQGNNSPLHF
TGTGCCAGCAGCTTAGAGCAGGGAAATAATTCACCCCTCCACTTT
>TRBV30|once|TRBJ1-2|TRBD1
CAWRVQGADGYTF
TGTGCCTGGAGAGTGCAGGGGGCTGATGGCTACACCTTC
>TRBV5-1|.|TRBJ2-7|.
CASSLRDLLYEQYF
TGCGCCAGCAGCTTAAGGGACTTACTCTACGAGCAGTACTTC
>TRBV4-2|.|TRBJ2-5|.
CASTASGAQETQYF
TGTGCCAGTACAGCCTCCGGGGCCCAAGAGACCCAGTACTTC
>TRBV28|.|TRBJ1-5|.
CASEPGDNQPQHF
TGTGCCAGTGAACCAGGGGACAATCAGCCCCAGCATTTT
>TRBV11-3|.|TRBJ1-1|.
CASSLGGHTEAFF
TGTGCCAGCAGCTTAGGAGGGCACACTGAAGCTTTCTTT
>TRBV7-8|.|TRBJ2-7|.
CASSLLVGYEQYF
TGTGCCAGCAGCTTACTAGTTGGCTACGAGCAGTACTTC
>TRBV20-1|.|TRBJ2-7|.
CSASRGREQYF
TGCAGTGCTAGCAGGGGAAGGGAGCAGTACTTC
>TRBV2|.|TRBJ2-2|.
CASSPTDYGGELFF
TGTGCCAGCAGTCCCACGGATTACGGCGGGGAGCTGTTTTTT
>TRBV28|once|TRBJ2-7|.
CASTNANVYEQYF
TGTGCCAGCACCAATGCAAATGTCTACGAGCAGTACTTC
>TRBV30|.|TRBJ2-6|.
CAWSGDSGANVLTF
TGTGCCTGGAGCGGGGACTCTGGGGCCAACGTCCTGACTTTC
>TRBV5-1|.|TRBJ1-4|.
CASSPGETEKLFF
TGCGCCAGCAGCCCCGGAGAGACGGAAAAACTGTTTTTT
>TRBV9|.|TRBJ2-4|TRBD1
CASSPGTGDFFGNIQYF
TGTGCCAGCAGCCCTGGGACAGGCGATTTTTTCGGAAACATTCAGTACTTC